This T cell receptor beta chain is from a study of blood T cell repertoires in COVID-19. Study information: The study drew acute and convalescent COVID-19 samples from the United States, Italy and Spain. PBMCs, B-cell-depleted T cells, or T cells provided the cDNA or gDNA that made up the material.

Per the original methods: Counts of nucleated cells, estimated from reference gene primer amplification, were obtained. Using immunoSEQ multiplex PCR, the repertoire was profiled, and TCRdb retains in-frame clones only, with some absent. V, J and clone size reflect that table, while D and trimming were determined from the DNA. The table records tens of thousands of clones, roughly four fifths of them present only once. The CDR3 runs to 14 residues. Per the germline V gene, CDR1 is KGHSH and CDR2 is LQKENI. V gave up 0 bases and J gave up 1 base, with 6 bases separating them. V gene TRBV18 combines with J gene TRBJ2-5; no definite D call. Sequenced sample: peripheral blood. The clonotype originates from a middle-aged man with active or convalescent COVID-19. CDR3 amino acids: CASSPPSSQETQYF. CDR3 in DNA: TGTGCCAGCTCACCACCATCCAGCCAAGAGACCCAGTACTTC.